This is a list of T cell receptor beta chains from one sample in a study of T cells in localized non-small cell lung cancer. Profiling relied on immunoSEQ multiplex PCR, and the TCRdb table lists in-frame clones only, not all of them. Of 35,000 or so clones detected, around 88% appear once; the ten largest clones hold about 7%. This material consisted of peripheral blood, taken before any cancer treatment. All receptors derive from a woman aged 35-75 years with stage I lung adenocarcinoma. CDR3s include the opening cysteine and the closing phenylalanine or tryptophan. D genes are given only for firm matches. Clone size is given for some rows only: seen once, a few or many times, or a class if the clone is expanded.

TRBJ2-5,once,TRBV5-1,-,TGCGCCAGCAGCTTGGAGCGCGGGGAGCCGCTGGAGACCCAGTACTTC,CASSLERGEPLETQYF
TRBJ2-7,-,TRBV7-2,TRBD1,TGTGCCAGCAGCTTAATGGGGCAGGGGGAGTACTTC,CASSLMGQGEYF
TRBJ1-1,-,TRBV11-3,TRBD1,TGTGCCAGCAGCTCGGACAGGGGCATCGGTGAAGCTTTCTTT,CASSSDRGIGEAFF
TRBJ2-6,-,TRBV7-3,-,TGTGCCAGCAGCCAGGGACAACCGTCTGGGGCCAACGTCCTGACTTTC,CASSQGQPSGANVLTF
TRBJ1-2,-,TRBV28,-,TGTGCCAGCAGTTTACGGGTAAAGGACTACACCTTC,CASSLRVKDYTF
TRBJ2-1,-,TRBV19,-,TGTGCCAGTAAGGCTCTAACTGTCTCCTACAATGAGCAGTTCTTC,CASKALTVSYNEQFF
TRBJ2-4,-,TRBV7-9,TRBD1,TGTGCCAGCAGCTTAGGTGGGACAGGGGAAAACATTCAGTACTTC,CASSLGGTGENIQYF
TRBJ2-7,few,TRBV4-2,-,TGTGCCAGCAGCCAAGAAGTAGGGGCCGAGCAGTACTTC,CASSQEVGAEQYF
TRBJ2-7,-,TRBV5-4,TRBD2,TGTGCCAGCAGCCCGGAAGTAGCGGGGGAGCTCTACGAGCAGTACTTC,CASSPEVAGELYEQYF
TRBJ2-2,-,TRBV4-1,TRBD1,TGCGCCAGCAGCCAAAAGGCACGTACAGGGGACGGGGAGCTGTTTTTT,CASSQKARTGDGELFF
TRBJ1-2,-,TRBV6-5,-,TGTGCCAGCAGGGCGACAGGTAGCGGCTATGGCTACACCTTC,CASRATGSGYGYTF
TRBJ2-3,-,TRBV4-2,-,TGTGCCAGCAGCCAAGATGAAAGGAGGCGGGATACGCAGTATTTT,CASSQDERRRDTQYF
TRBJ2-3,once,TRBV10-2,TRBD2,TGCGCCAGCAGTGAGGGACTAGGTTTCACAGATACGCAGTATTTT,CASSEGLGFTDTQYF
TRBJ1-5,once,TRBV28,-,TGTGCCAGCAGTTTCAAGGGAGTGGGCAATCAGCCCCAGCATTTT,CASSFKGVGNQPQHF
TRBJ1-6,-,TRBV6-1,-,TGTGCCAGCAGTGTTTCCCGTTCCTATAATTCACCCCTCCACTTT,CASSVSRSYNSPLHF
TRBJ2-1,-,TRBV2,-,TGTGCCAGCAGTCTTTGGGCTGGCCATGAGCAGTTCTTC,CASSLWAGHEQFF
TRBJ2-1,-,TRBV12-5,-,TGTGCTAGTGGTCCCCAGGGGAATGAGCAGTTCTTC,CASGPQGNEQFF
TRBJ1-1,-,TRBV9,-,TGTGCCAGCAACCTCGGTCCAAAGAACACTGAAGCTTTCTTT,CASNLGPKNTEAFF
TRBJ2-7,-,TRBV7-9,-,TGTGCCAGCAGCTTAGCCCCCCTGGAGGAGCAGTACTTC,CASSLAPLEEQYF
TRBJ2-3,-,TRBV7-9,-,TGTGCCAGCAGAGCTGCCGGGACACACACAGATACGCAGTATTTT,CASRAAGTHTDTQYF
TRBJ2-1,once,TRBV5-1,TRBD1,TGCGCCAGCAGCGAGGGACAGGGTGCGAATGAGCAGTTCTTC,CASSEGQGANEQFF
TRBJ2-1,-,TRBV18,-,TGTGCCAGCTCACCCGGGACCGCCGATGAGCAGTTCTTC,CASSPGTADEQFF
TRBJ2-7,-,TRBV7-2,-,TGTGCCAGCAGCCGACGAAGGGGGGTCGGTTACGAGCAGTACTTC,CASSRRRGVGYEQYF
TRBJ1-2,-,TRBV28,TRBD1,TGTGCCAGCAGTTGGCAGGGGGCCGTTGGCTACACCTTC,CASSWQGAVGYTF
TRBJ2-1,-,TRBV28,-,TGTGCCAGCAGTTCTTCCAATTTAGAGCAGTTCTTC,CASSSSNLEQFF
TRBJ2-2,-,TRBV2,-,TGTGCCAGCATGTCTAGCGTGAACACCGGGGAGCTGTTTTTT,CASMSSVNTGELFF
TRBJ1-5,-,TRBV7-9,TRBD1,TGTGCCAGCAGCCAATACGGACAGGGGTCCAATCAGCCCCAGCATTTT,CASSQYGQGSNQPQHF
TRBJ2-1,once,TRBV7-2,-,TGTGCCAGCAGCTTAGGCGCGGTCTCCTACAATGAGCAGTTCTTC,CASSLGAVSYNEQFF
TRBJ2-7,-,TRBV28,-,TGTGCCACCGAGAGGGAAAGGGGCGGGTACGAGCAGTACTTC,CATERERGGYEQYF
TRBJ1-2,once,TRBV7-8,TRBD1,TGTGCCAGCAGCCCTATGACAGGGGCTGGCTATGGCTACACCTTC,CASSPMTGAGYGYTF
TRBJ2-7,-,TRBV10-3,TRBD2,TGTGCCATCAGCAATGGACTAGCGGGGGCCCTCGAGCAGTACTTC,CAISNGLAGALEQYF
TRBJ1-1,-,TRBV10-3,TRBD1,TGTGCCATCAGTTCAATGCCGGGACAGGGGACTGAAGCTTTCTTT,CAISSMPGQGTEAFF
TRBJ2-7,-,TRBV6-6,-,TGTGCCAGCAGTCCACTCGGGACGGGGTTCTCCTACGAGCAGTACTTC,CASSPLGTGFSYEQYF
TRBJ2-7,-,TRBV7-2,-,TGTGCCAGCAGCTTAGGATTTGGGGGATCGAGTTCCTACGAGCAGTACTTC,CASSLGFGGSSSYEQYF
TRBJ2-3,once,TRBV5-1,-,TGCGCCAGCAGCTTCGGGACTGCCGGCAACACAGATACGCAGTATTTT,CASSFGTAGNTDTQYF
TRBJ2-2,-,TRBV5-6,-,TGTGCCAGCAGCCTGGTGGGCGGGGAGCTGTTTTTT,CASSLVGGELFF
TRBJ2-7,-,TRBV6-1,-,TGTGCCAGCAGTGAAGCATTTATACTAGCTGGCTACGAGCAGTACTTC,CASSEAFILAGYEQYF
TRBJ1-2,once,TRBV19,-,TGTGCCAGTATCCCCCGGGCCAGGAACTATGGCTACACCTTC,CASIPRARNYGYTF
TRBJ2-7,-,TRBV2,TRBD2,TGTGCCAGCAGTGAACGCGGGGGGAATTATTACGAGCAGTACTTC,CASSERGGNYYEQYF
TRBJ2-5,-,TRBV12-5,TRBD1,TGTGCTAGTGGTTTGGGACAGGGGGCCCTTCAAGAGACCCAGTACTTC,CASGLGQGALQETQYF
TRBJ2-7,-,TRBV4-3,TRBD1,TGCGCCAGCAGCCAAGATTCGACAGGGGGATCCTACGAGCAGTACTTC,CASSQDSTGGSYEQYF
TRBJ2-7,-,TRBV5-5,TRBD1,TGTGCCAGCAGTTTCACACCCGGGACAGGGACCTACGAGCAGTACTTC,CASSFTPGTGTYEQYF
TRBJ2-1,-,TRBV5-8,-,TGTGCCAGCAGTCTGGGCTCCTACAATGAGCAGTTCTTC,CASSLGSYNEQFF
TRBJ1-5,-,TRBV15,-,TGTGCCACCAGCAGGTACGGCAGCAATCAGCCCCAGCATTTT,CATSRYGSNQPQHF
TRBJ2-7,-,TRBV11-2,-,TGTGCCAGCAGCTTTAACAGAGCCTACGAGCAGTACTTC,CASSFNRAYEQYF
TRBJ1-5,-,TRBV19,-,TGTGCCAGTAGTATACCATATCAGCCCCAGCATTTT,CASSIPYQPQHF
TRBJ1-2,-,TRBV6-1,-,TGTGCCAGCAGCTCCCTAAAGGGGGACTACACCTTC,CASSSLKGDYTF
TRBJ2-5,-,TRBV5-1,-,TGCGCCAGCAGCCCACTCAGCTCCCAAGAGACCCAGTACTTC,CASSPLSSQETQYF
TRBJ2-7,-,TRBV11-3,-,TGTGCCAGCAGCTTATCTAGAAACGAGCAGTACTTC,CASSLSRNEQYF
TRBJ1-6,-,TRBV4-1,-,TGCGCCAGCAGCCAAGAAGGGGTGGATTCACCCCTCCACTTT,CASSQEGVDSPLHF
TRBJ2-7,-,TRBV5-1,TRBD1,TGCGCCAGCAGCCCCGCGGGACAGGGTACCTACGAGCAGTACTTC,CASSPAGQGTYEQYF
TRBJ1-2,-,TRBV19,TRBD1,TGTGCCAGTAGTATCTTGGCAGGGGGCTATGGCTACACCTTC,CASSILAGGYGYTF
TRBJ2-7,-,TRBV6-5,TRBD1,TGTGCCAGCAGCTCGACGACAGGGGCCTACGAGCAGTACTTC,CASSSTTGAYEQYF
TRBJ1-1,-,TRBV28,-,TGTGCCAGCAGTTTGTCGTCTCTTTATGAAGCTTTCTTT,CASSLSSLYEAFF
TRBJ2-7,-,TRBV4-2,TRBD2,TGTGCCAGCAGCCAAGCATACCGGCGGGGGGCGGTGAAACACTCCTACGAGCAGTACTTC,CASSQAYRRGAVKHSYEQYF
TRBJ2-3,-,TRBV7-9,-,TGTGCCAGCAGCTTGGCCCTCCAGGGGTTTAGAGATACGCAGTATTTT,CASSLALQGFRDTQYF
TRBJ1-4,-,TRBV9,TRBD1,TGTGCCAGCAGCGATGGGACAGCAACTAATGAAAAACTGTTTTTT,CASSDGTATNEKLFF
TRBJ2-5,-,TRBV29-1,-,TGCAGCGTTGAACCGGGACGCCGGGAGACCCAGTACTTC,CSVEPGRRETQYF
TRBJ2-1,-,TRBV19,-,TGTGCCAGTAGTATAGATTATTTGGGTGTGTTAGTCGACGGGGGTAATGAGCAGTTCTTC,CASSIDYLGVLVDGGNEQFF